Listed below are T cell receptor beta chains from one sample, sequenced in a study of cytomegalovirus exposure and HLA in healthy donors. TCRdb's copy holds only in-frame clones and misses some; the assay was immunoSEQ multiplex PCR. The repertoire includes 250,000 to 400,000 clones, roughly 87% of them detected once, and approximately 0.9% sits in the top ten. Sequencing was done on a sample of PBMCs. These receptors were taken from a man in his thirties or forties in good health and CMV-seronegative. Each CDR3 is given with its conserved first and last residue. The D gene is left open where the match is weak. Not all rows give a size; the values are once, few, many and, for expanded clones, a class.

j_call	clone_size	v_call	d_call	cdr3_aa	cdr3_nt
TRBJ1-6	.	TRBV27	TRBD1	CASSPSGGTGNSPLHF	TGTGCCAGCAGTCCCTCGGGGGGGACAGGGAATTCACCCCTCCACTTT
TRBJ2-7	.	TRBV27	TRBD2	CASSPRRGGLPSSYEQYF	TGTGCCAGCAGCCCCCGACGCGGGGGGCTTCCGAGCTCCTACGAGCAGTACTTC
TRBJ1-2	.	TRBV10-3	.	CAISGATGGYGYTF	TGTGCCATCAGCGGAGCGACGGGGGGCTATGGCTACACCTTC
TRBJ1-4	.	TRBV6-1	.	CASSEAGWRGDEKLFF	TGTGCCAGCAGTGAAGCTGGGTGGCGGGGGGATGAAAAACTGTTTTTT
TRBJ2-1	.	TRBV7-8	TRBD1	CASSSDRGQSSYNEQFF	TGTGCCAGCAGCTCCGACAGGGGTCAGAGCTCCTACAATGAGCAGTTCTTC
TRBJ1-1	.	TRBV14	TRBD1	CASSQTGTGIPSTEAFF	TGTGCCAGCAGCCAGACCGGGACAGGGATACCCAGCACTGAAGCTTTCTTT
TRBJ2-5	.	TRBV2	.	CASTVGQNQETQYF	TGTGCCAGCACTGTTGGACAGAACCAAGAGACCCAGTACTTC
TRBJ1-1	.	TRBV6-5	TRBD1	CASSWDRVNTEAFF	TGTGCCAGCAGTTGGGACAGGGTGAACACTGAAGCTTTCTTT
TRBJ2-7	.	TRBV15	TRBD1	CATSRDRGQVYEQYF	TGTGCCACCAGCAGAGATCGGGGACAGGTCTACGAGCAGTACTTC
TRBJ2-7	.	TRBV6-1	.	CASTIDRPGEQYF	TGTGCCAGCACCATCGACAGACCAGGCGAGCAGTACTTC
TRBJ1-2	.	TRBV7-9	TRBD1	CASSLQGAHGYTF	TGTGCCAGCAGCTTACAGGGGGCGCATGGCTACACCTTC
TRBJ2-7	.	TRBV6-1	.	CATLYRWGSEQYF	TGTGCCACCCTGTACCGGTGGGGCTCCGAGCAGTACTTC
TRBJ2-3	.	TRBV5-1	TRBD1	CASSLEGAGTDTQYF	TGCGCCAGCAGCTTGGAGGGGGCAGGCACAGATACGCAGTATTTT
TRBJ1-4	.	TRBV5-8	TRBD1	CASSLGDRGRGEKLFF	TGTGCCAGCAGCTTGGGTGACAGGGGGCGTGGCGAAAAACTGTTTTTT
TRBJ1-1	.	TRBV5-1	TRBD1	CASSFRPLTGGETEAFF	TGCGCCAGCAGCTTCCGACCTTTGACAGGGGGCGAAACTGAAGCTTTCTTT
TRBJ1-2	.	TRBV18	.	CASSQGPEAYGYTF	TGTGCCAGCTCACAAGGCCCGGAGGCCTATGGCTACACCTTC
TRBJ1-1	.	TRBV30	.	CAWSVSSVTARLVTEAFF	TGTGCCTGGAGTGTATCGAGTGTGACAGCCCGATTAGTCACTGAAGCTTTCTTT
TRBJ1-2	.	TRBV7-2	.	CASSLVQHYGYTF	TGTGCCAGCAGCTTAGTACAGCACTATGGCTACACCTTC
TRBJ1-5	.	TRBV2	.	CASSGGAVQPQHF	TGTGCCAGCAGCGGGGGGGCTGTCCAGCCCCAGCATTTT
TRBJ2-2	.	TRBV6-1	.	CASSEATVSTGELFF	TGTGCCAGCAGTGAAGCTACGGTGAGCACCGGGGAGCTGTTTTTT
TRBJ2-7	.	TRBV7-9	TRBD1	CASSLPGQGSYEQYF	TGTGCCAGCAGCTTACCGGGACAGGGGTCCTACGAGCAGTACTTC
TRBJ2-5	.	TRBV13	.	CASSLRGAPVETQYF	TGTGCCAGCAGCTTACGGGGGGCGCCGGTAGAGACCCAGTACTTC
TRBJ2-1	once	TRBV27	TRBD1	CASSPFRGPNEQFF	TGTGCCAGCTCGCCCTTCAGGGGGCCGAATGAGCAGTTCTTC
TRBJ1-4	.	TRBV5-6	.	CASSWRWAGSANEKLFF	TGTGCCAGCAGCTGGCGATGGGCAGGGTCGGCTAATGAAAAACTGTTTTTT
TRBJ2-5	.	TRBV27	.	CASSLSLTLGGETQYF	TGTGCCAGCAGTTTATCGTTGACTCTCGGAGGAGAGACCCAGTACTTC
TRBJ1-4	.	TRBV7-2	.	CASSTEANEKLFF	TGTGCCAGCAGCACTGAAGCCAATGAAAAACTGTTTTTT
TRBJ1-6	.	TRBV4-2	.	CASSQDIGVDSPLHF	TGTGCCAGCAGCCAAGATATAGGGGTGGATTCACCCCTCCACTTT
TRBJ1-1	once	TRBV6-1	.	CATTPQGWNTEAFF	TGTGCCACCACTCCACAGGGTTGGAACACTGAAGCTTTCTTT
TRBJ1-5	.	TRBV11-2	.	CASSPSAGPQHF	TGTGCCAGCAGTCCCTCCGCGGGGCCCCAGCATTTT
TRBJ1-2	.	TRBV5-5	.	CAKPGGEPYTF	TGTGCCAAACCGGGGGGCGAACCCTACACCTTC
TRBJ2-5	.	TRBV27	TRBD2	CASSSGGETQYF	TGTGCCAGCAGTTCGGGGGGTGAGACCCAGTACTTC
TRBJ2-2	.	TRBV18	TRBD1	CASSPDRVATGELFF	TGTGCCAGCTCTCCAGACAGGGTTGCTACCGGGGAGCTGTTTTTT
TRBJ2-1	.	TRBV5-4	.	CASSLNLGIRIPSSYNEQFF	TGTGCCAGCAGCCTAAACCTAGGTATACGTATCCCAAGCTCCTACAATGAGCAGTTCTTC
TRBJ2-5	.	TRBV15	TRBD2	CATSRGPSGGGQQETQYF	TGTGCCACCAGCAGAGGGCCTAGCGGGGGGGGCCAACAAGAGACCCAGTACTTC
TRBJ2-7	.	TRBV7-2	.	CASSLFWTDPYEQYF	TGTGCCAGCAGCTTATTTTGGACTGATCCCTACGAGCAGTACTTC
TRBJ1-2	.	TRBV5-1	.	CASSFNAGEYGYTF	TGCGCCAGCAGCTTTAACGCAGGGGAATATGGCTACACCTTC
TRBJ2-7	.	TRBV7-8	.	CASSRGTTFEQYF	TGTGCCAGCAGCCGCGGGACCACCTTCGAGCAGTACTTC
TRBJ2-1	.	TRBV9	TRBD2	CASSTAGGPREQFF	TGTGCCAGCAGTACAGCGGGGGGGCCTCGTGAGCAGTTCTTC
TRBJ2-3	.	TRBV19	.	CASTITAAVGRDTQYF	TGTGCCAGTACGATCACGGCCGCCGTTGGGCGAGATACGCAGTATTTT
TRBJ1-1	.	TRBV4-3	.	CASSQDPTFWNTEAFF	TGCGCCAGCAGCCAAGACCCGACATTCTGGAACACTGAAGCTTTCTTT
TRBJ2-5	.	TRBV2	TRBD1	CASRDRTGASQETQYF	TGTGCCAGCAGAGACCGGACAGGGGCCTCACAAGAGACCCAGTACTTC
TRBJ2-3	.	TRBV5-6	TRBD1	CASSFGQGSDTQYF	TGTGCCAGCAGCTTTGGACAGGGTTCAGATACGCAGTATTTT
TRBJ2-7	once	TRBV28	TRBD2	CASSFGGLAGAYEQYF	TGTGCCAGCAGTTTCGGGGGACTAGCGGGGGCCTACGAGCAGTACTTC
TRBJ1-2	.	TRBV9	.	CASSGQAGSNYGYTF	TGTGCCAGCAGCGGACAAGCGGGGAGTAACTATGGCTACACCTTC
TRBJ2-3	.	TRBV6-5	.	CASGRVRGDTQYF	TGTGCCAGCGGCCGTGTGAGAGGCGATACGCAGTATTTT
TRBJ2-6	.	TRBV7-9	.	CASSYPGTTGANVLTF	TGTGCCAGCAGCTACCCTGGGACAACGGGGGCCAACGTCCTGACTTTC
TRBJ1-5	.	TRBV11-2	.	CASSLGDQPQHF	TGTGCCAGCAGCTTAGGCGATCAGCCCCAGCATTTT
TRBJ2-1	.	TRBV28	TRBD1	CASSLQGKGQFF	TGTGCCAGCAGCCTACAGGGGAAGGGGCAGTTCTTC
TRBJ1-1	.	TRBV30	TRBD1	CAFDRGDTEAFF	TGTGCCTTCGACAGGGGGGACACTGAAGCTTTCTTT
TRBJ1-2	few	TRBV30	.	CAWSDSVYGYTF	TGTGCCTGGAGTGATAGTGTATATGGCTACACCTTC
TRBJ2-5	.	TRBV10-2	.	CASSESLGEQETQYF	TGCGCCAGCAGTGAGTCATTGGGAGAACAAGAGACCCAGTACTTC